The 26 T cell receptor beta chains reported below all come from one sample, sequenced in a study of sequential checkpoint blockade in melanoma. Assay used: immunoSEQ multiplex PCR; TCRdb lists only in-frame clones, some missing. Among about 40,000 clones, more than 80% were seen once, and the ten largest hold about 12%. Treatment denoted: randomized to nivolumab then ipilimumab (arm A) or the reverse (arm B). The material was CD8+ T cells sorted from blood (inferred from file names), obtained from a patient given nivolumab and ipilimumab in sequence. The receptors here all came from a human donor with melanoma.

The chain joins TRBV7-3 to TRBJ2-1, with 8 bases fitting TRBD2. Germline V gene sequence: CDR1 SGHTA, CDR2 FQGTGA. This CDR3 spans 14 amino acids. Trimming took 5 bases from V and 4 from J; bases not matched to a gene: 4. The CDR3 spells CASSHGTRYNEQFF. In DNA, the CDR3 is TGTGCCAGCAGCCATGGGACTAGGTACAATGAGCAGTTCTTC. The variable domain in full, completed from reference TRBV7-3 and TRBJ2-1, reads GAGVSQTPSNKVTEKGKYVELRCDPISGHTALYWYRQSLGQGPEFLIYFQGTGAADDSGLPNDRFFAVRPEGSVSTLKIQRTERGDSAVYLCASSHGTRYNEQFFGPGTRLTVL.

DNA for the CDR3: TGTGCCAGCAGCCCCACAATAGGGGGAGATACGCAGTATTTT. Protein product: CASSPTIGGDTQYF. The chain couples TRBV6-6 to TRBJ2-3, with D possibly matching TRBD1 (6 bases). V was clipped by 6 bases and J by 5 bases, with 15 bases between them. The CDR3 has 14 residues. Per the germline V gene, CDR1 is MNHNY and CDR2 is SVGAGI (reference sequence).

CDR3 region: CASSGGLSNQPQHF. The CDR3 nucleotides read TGTGCCAGCAGTGGGGGGCTTAGCAATCAGCCCCAGCATTTT. The V and J genes are TRBV2 and TRBJ1-5; D is possibly TRBD1 (6 bases). The germline CDR1 and CDR2 sequences are SNHLY and FYNNEI. The CDR3 runs 14 residues. V gave up 4 bases and J gave up 0 bases, with 7 bases separating them. Drawing the rest from reference TRBV2 and TRBJ1-5, the complete variable domain is EPEVTQTPSHQVTQMGQEVILRCVPISNHLYFYWYRQILGQKVEFLVSFYNNEISEKSEIFDDQFSVERPDGSNFTLKIRSTKLEDSAMYFCASSGGLSNQPQHFGDGTRLSIL.

The CDR3 sequence is CASSQRTMNTEAFF. The DNA of the CDR3 is TGCGCCAGCAGCCAACGTACAATGAACACTGAAGCTTTCTTT. This chain links TRBV4-1 with TRBJ1-1; D call uncertain. Germline assignment: CDR1 MGHRA and CDR2 YSYEKL. V gave up 2 bases and J gave up 0 bases, with 7 bases separating them. CDR3 length equals 14 residues.

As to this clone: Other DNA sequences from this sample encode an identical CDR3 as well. The CDR3 reads CASSLTSGSSYEQYF. DNA of the CDR3: TGTGCCAGCAGCTTAACTAGCGGGAGCTCCTACGAGCAGTACTTC. The chain links TRBV11-2 to TRBJ2-7; 11 bases are a match to TRBD2. Germline V gives CDR1 SGHAT, CDR2 FQNNGV. J gave up 0 bases and V 2 bases, and 0 bases lay outside the gene matches. The CDR3 is 15 residues long.

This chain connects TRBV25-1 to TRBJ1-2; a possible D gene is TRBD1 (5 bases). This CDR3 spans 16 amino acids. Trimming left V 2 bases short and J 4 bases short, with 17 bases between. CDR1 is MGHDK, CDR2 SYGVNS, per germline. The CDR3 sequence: CASSERGRFGGYGYTF. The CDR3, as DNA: TGTGCCAGCAGTGAAAGGGGCAGGTTCGGGGGCTATGGCTACACCTTC.

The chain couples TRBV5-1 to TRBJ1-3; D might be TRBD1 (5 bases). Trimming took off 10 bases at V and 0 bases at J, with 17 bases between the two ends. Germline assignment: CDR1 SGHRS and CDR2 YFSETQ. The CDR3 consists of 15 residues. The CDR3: CAGGVLSSSGNTIYF. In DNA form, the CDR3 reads TGCGCCGGGGGGGTCCTTTCTAGCTCTGGAAACACCATATATTTT.

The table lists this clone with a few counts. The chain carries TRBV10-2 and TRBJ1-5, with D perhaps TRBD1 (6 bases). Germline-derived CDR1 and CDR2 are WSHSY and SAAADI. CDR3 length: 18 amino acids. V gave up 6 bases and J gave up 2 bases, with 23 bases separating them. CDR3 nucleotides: TGCGCCAGCAGCCGCGACTCCAATACAGGGATCGGCAATCAGCCCCAGCATTTT. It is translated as CASSRDSNTGIGNQPQHF.

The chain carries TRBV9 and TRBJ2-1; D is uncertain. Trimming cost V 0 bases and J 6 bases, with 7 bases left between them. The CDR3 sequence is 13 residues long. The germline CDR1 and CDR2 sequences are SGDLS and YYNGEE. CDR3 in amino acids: CASSVAVRNEQFF. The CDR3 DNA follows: TGTGCCAGCAGCGTAGCAGTCCGCAATGAGCAGTTCTTC. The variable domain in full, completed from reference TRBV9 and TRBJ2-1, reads DSGVTQTPKHLITATGQRVTLRCSPRSGDLSVYWYQQSLDQGLQFLIQYYNGEERAKGNILERFSAQQFPDLHSELNLSSLELGDSALYFCASSVAVRNEQFFGPGTRLTVL.

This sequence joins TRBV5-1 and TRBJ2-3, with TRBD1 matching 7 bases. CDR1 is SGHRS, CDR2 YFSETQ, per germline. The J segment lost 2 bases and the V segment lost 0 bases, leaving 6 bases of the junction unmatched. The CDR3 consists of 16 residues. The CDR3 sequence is CASSLADRTHTDTQYF. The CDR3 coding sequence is TGCGCCAGCAGCTTGGCGGACAGGACCCACACAGATACGCAGTATTTT.

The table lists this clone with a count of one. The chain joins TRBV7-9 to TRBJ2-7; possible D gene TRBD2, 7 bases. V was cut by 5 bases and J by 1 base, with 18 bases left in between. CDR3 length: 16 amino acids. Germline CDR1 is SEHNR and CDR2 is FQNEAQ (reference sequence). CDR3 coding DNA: TGTGCCAGCAGCCCCCCCGGGGGGCGACAATCCTACGAGCAGTACTTC. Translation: CASSPPGGRQSYEQYF.

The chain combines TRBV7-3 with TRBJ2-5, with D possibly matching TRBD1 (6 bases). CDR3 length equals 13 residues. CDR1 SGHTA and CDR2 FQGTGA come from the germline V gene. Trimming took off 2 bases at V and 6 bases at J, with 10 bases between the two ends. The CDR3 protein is CASSLLDRQTQYF. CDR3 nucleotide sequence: TGTGCCAGCAGCTTATTGGACAGACAGACCCAGTACTTC.

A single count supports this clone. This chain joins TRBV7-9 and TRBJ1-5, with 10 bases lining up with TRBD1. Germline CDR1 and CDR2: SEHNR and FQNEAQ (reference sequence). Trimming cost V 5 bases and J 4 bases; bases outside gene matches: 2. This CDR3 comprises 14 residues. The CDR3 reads CASSQGQGNQPQHF. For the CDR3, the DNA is TGTGCCAGCAGCCAGGGACAGGGGAATCAGCCCCAGCATTTT. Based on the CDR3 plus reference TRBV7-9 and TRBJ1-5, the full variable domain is DTGVSQNPRHKITKRGQNVTFRCDPISEHNRLYWYRQTLGQGPEFLTYFQNEAQLEKSRLLSDRFSAERPKGSFSTLEIQRTEQGDSAMYLCASSQGQGNQPQHFGDGTRLSIL.

CDR3 DNA: TGTGCCAGTAGTATTCCTACTAGCGGTAGCACAGATACGCAGTATTTT. It translates to CASSIPTSGSTDTQYF. This rearrangement joins TRBV19 to TRBJ2-3, with 8 bases matching TRBD2. Germline-derived CDR1 and CDR2 are LNHDA and SQIVND (reference sequence). V was pared by 3 bases and J by 0 bases, with 5 bases of the junction left unmatched. The CDR3 is made up of 16 amino acids.

DNA for the CDR3: TGCGCCAGCAGCCACCCAGCGGGAGGAGATACGCAGTATTTT. This sequence encodes CASSHPAGGDTQYF. The genes are TRBV4-1 and TRBJ2-3; 9 bases map to TRBD2. Trimming cost V 3 bases and J 5 bases; bases outside gene matches: 3. Germline CDR1 and CDR2: MGHRA and YSYEKL. CDR3 length: 14 residues.

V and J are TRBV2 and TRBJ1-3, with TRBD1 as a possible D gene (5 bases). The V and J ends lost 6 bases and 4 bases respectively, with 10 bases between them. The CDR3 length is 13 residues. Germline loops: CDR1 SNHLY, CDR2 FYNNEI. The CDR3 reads CASRPGLGNTIYF. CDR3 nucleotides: TGTGCCAGCAGGCCGGGACTCGGAAACACCATATATTTT.

The CDR3 loop is CASSILRFNEQFF. The DNA of the CDR3 is TGTGCCAGTAGTATCCTGCGTTTCAATGAGCAGTTCTTC. This sequence joins TRBV19 and TRBJ2-1; no reliable D call. Trimming took off 3 bases at V and 6 bases at J, with 9 bases between the two ends. Per the germline V gene, CDR1 is LNHDA and CDR2 is SQIVND (reference sequence). This CDR3 has 13 residues.

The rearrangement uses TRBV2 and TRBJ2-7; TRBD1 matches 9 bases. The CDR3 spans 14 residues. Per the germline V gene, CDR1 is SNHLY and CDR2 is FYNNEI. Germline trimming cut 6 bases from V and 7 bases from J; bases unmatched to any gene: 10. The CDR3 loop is CASSDGQGWREQYF. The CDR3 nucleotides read TGTGCCAGCAGCGACGGACAGGGGTGGAGGGAGCAGTACTTC.

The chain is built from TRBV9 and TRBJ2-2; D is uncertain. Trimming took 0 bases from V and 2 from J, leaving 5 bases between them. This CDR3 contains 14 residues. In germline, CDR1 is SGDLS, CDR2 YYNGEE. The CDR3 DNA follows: TGTGCCAGCAGCGTAGAGACTAACACCGGGGAGCTGTTTTTT. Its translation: CASSVETNTGELFF. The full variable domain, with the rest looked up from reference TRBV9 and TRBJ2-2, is DSGVTQTPKHLITATGQRVTLRCSPRSGDLSVYWYQQSLDQGLQFLIQYYNGEERAKGNILERFSAQQFPDLHSELNLSSLELGDSALYFCASSVETNTGELFFGEGSRLTVL.

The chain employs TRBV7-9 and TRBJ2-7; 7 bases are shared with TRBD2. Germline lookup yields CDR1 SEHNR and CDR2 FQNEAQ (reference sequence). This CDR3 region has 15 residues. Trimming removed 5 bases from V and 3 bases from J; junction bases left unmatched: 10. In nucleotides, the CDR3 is TGTGCCAGCAGCGACGTCGCGGGGGTCCTCTACGAGCAGTACTTC. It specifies CASSDVAGVLYEQYF.

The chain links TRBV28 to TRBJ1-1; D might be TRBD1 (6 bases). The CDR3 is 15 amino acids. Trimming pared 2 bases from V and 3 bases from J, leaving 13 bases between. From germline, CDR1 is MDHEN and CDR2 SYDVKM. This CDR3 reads CASSLRGRGYTEAFF. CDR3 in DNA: TGTGCCAGCAGTTTAAGGGGCAGGGGTTACACTGAAGCTTTCTTT. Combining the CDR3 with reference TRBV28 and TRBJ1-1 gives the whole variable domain DVKVTQSSRYLVKRTGEKVFLECVQDMDHENMFWYRQDPGLGLRLIYFSYDVKMKEKGDIPEGYSVSREKKERFSLILESASTNQTSMYLCASSLRGRGYTEAFFGQGTRLTVV.

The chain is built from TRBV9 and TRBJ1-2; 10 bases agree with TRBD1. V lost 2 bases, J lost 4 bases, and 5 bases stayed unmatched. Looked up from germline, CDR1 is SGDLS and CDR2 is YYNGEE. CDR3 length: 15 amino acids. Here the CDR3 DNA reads TGTGCCAGCAGCGTCGGACAGGGGGTATCCTATGGCTACACCTTC. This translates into CASSVGQGVSYGYTF.

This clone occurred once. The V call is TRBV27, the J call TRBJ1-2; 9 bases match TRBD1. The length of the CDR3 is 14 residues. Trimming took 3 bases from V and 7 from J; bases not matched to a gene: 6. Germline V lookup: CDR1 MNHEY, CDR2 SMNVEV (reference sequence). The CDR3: CASSLLQGAGGYTF. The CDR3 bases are TGTGCCAGCAGTTTGTTACAGGGGGCGGGTGGCTACACCTTC.

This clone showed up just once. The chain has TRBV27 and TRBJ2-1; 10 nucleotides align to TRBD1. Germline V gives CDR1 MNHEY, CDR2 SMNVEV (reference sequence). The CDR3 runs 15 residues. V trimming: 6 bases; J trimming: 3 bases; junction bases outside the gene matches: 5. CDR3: CASRPDRGLYNEQFF. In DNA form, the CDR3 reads TGTGCCAGCAGACCCGACAGGGGGCTCTACAATGAGCAGTTCTTC.

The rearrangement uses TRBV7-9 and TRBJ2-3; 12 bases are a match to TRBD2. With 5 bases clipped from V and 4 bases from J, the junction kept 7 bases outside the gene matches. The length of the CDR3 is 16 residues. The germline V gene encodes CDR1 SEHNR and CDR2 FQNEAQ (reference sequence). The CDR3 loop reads CASSLPSGRAADTQYF. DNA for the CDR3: TGTGCCAGCAGCCTTCCTAGCGGGAGGGCCGCAGATACGCAGTATTTT.

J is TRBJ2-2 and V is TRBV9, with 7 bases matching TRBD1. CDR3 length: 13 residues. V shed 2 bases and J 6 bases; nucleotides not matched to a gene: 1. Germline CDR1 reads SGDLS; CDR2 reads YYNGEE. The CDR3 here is CASSVTGAGELFF. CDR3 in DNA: TGTGCCAGCAGCGTTACAGGGGCCGGGGAGCTGTTTTTT.